Below, 8 T cell receptor beta chains from the same sample are listed, as sequenced in a study of T cells in tuberculosis. The method was immunoSEQ multiplex PCR; TCRdb's version includes in-frame clones alone and lacks a portion of them. The repertoire holds 25,000 to 30,000 clones, with about 90% as singletons. The sequenced material came from PBMCs. The source is a donor between 10 and 35 years old with latent tuberculosis or without tuberculosis infection.

This rearrangement joins TRBV2 to TRBJ2-1, with 8 bases identical to TRBD1. The CDR3 has 13 amino acids. Germline CDR1 reads SNHLY; CDR2 reads FYNNEI. J lost 6 bases, V lost 7 bases, and 5 bases had no gene match. The CDR3 is CASTPTGGNEQFF. The CDR3, as DNA: TGTGCCAGCACACCTACAGGGGGCAATGAGCAGTTCTTC. Together with reference TRBV2 and TRBJ2-1, the CDR3 gives the full variable domain: EPEVTQTPSHQVTQMGQEVILRCVPISNHLYFYWYRQILGQKVEFLVSFYNNEISEKSEIFDDQFSVERPDGSNFTLKIRSTKLEDSAMYFCASTPTGGNEQFFGPGTRLTVL.

This clone showed up just a few times. The rearrangement links TRBV7-2 to TRBJ2-1, with 11 bases lining up with TRBD1. The V segment lost 5 bases and the J segment 9 bases; nucleotides outside the gene matches: 15. The length of the CDR3 is 17 residues. In germline, CDR1 is SGHTA, CDR2 FQGNSA. CDR3: CASSPLTGTGGNSEQFF. The CDR3 region has the DNA TGTGCCAGCAGCCCCCTCACCGGGACAGGGGGGAATAGTGAGCAGTTCTTC.

This clone was counted between two and nine times. This chain connects TRBV4-1 to TRBJ2-2, with TRBD1 as a possible D gene (6 bases). V lost 1 base, J lost 3 bases, and 15 bases lay in between. CDR3 length equals 17 residues. Germline assignment: CDR1 MGHRA and CDR2 YSYEKL. The CDR3 is CASSQVKWTEDTGELFF. CDR3 nucleotides: TGCGCCAGCAGCCAAGTGAAGTGGACAGAGGACACCGGGGAGCTGTTTTTT.

The rearrangement joins TRBV6-6 to TRBJ2-7; TRBD2 aligns across 11 bases. V shed 7 bases and J 3 bases; nucleotides not matched to a gene: 8. CDR1 is MNHNY, CDR2 SVGAGI, per germline (reference sequence). There are 15 residues in the CDR3. The CDR3: CASTPGTSGFYEQYF. The CDR3 bases are TGTGCCAGCACCCCGGGGACTAGCGGATTCTACGAGCAGTACTTC.

This sequence joins TRBV11-2 and TRBJ2-1; 7 nucleotides line up with TRBD1. J gave up 2 bases and V 5 bases, and 6 bases lay outside the gene matches. The V gene's germline CDR1 is SGHAT and CDR2 FQNNGV. There are 15 residues in the CDR3. The CDR3 bases are TGTGCCAGCAGCCCATTCAGGGGGACCTACAATGAGCAGTTCTTC. Translation: CASSPFRGTYNEQFF.

The J gene is TRBJ2-7, the V gene TRBV9; 7 bases are a match to TRBD2. There are 16 residues in the CDR3. Germline CDR1 reads SGDLS; CDR2 reads YYNGEE. Unmatched junction bases numbered 8, after V lost 0 bases and J lost 2 bases. The CDR3 nucleotides read TGTGCCAGCAGCGTAGGCGCTAGCGGATACCCCTACGAGCAGTACTTC. Its translation: CASSVGASGYPYEQYF.

The chain recombines TRBV6-1 with TRBJ1-3; no definite D call. The V end was cut by 2 bases, the J end by 0 bases, with 11 bases between. Germline V gene lookup returns CDR1 MNHNS and CDR2 SASEGT. The CDR3 loop spans 16 amino acids. This CDR3 reads CASSESVRYSGNTIYF. The CDR3 bases are TGTGCCAGCAGTGAATCGGTCCGTTACTCTGGAAACACCATATATTTT.

This chain connects TRBV6-7 to TRBJ2-7; weak D call: TRBD1 (6 bases). TRBV6-7 is treated as an ORF (open reading frame) with a function not yet certain. V lost 4 bases, J lost 2 bases, and 24 bases lay in between. The CDR3 covers 18 residues. CDR3 DNA sequence: TGTGCCAGCAGTTCCTGGGGGCCTTGCCGGCTAAATCCCTACGAGCAGTACTTC. This encodes CASSSWGPCRLNPYEQYF.